This TCR beta chain originates from a study of B cell selection in AIRE deficiency. Study-level findings and limits: In TCRBV usage, CDR3 length and diversity, patient Tconv and Treg cells matched healthy donors. Of roughly 4,000 shared Treg TCRbeta sequences, about 32% were healthy-only, just under 9.5% patient-only. Around 30% of healthy-shared Treg sequences were found among patient Tconv cells.

Remarks on this clone: What it recognizes is unknown.

TCRdb's table, derived via immunoSEQ multiplex PCR, lists solely in-frame clones and lacks some. The sample holds some 24,000 clones, roughly 95% seen once. The sorted conventional CD4 T cells were gated as CD4+CD127+. Unrelated healthy donors provided the controls. The TCR was taken from a human donor in good health. The source material was CD4+CD127+ conventional T cells sorted from PBMCs.

The CDR3 sequence: CASIDRGLRTDTQYF. The CDR3 DNA reads TGCGCCAGCATTGATCGGGGGCTACGCACAGATACGCAGTATTTT. The rearrangement joins TRBV10-2 to TRBJ2-3; tentatively, D is TRBD1 or TRBD2 (6 bases each). This CDR3 has 15 residues. Germline-derived CDR1 and CDR2 are WSHSY and SAAADI. V was cut by 7 bases and J by 1 base, with 15 bases left in between.